Below are 29 T cell receptor beta chains sequenced from a single sample in a study of T cell changes during pregnancy in multiple sclerosis. TCRdb keeps only in-frame clones here, not all; method: immunoSEQ multiplex PCR. This sample has approximately 52,000 clones, with approximately 92% found just once. The sample was CD4+ T cells from peripheral blood mononuclear cells, taken after pregnancy. The receptors here all came from a female donor with multiple sclerosis, enrolled in a pregnancy study.

The gene calls are TRBV7-2 and TRBJ1-2; 8 positions agree with TRBD1. Unmatched junction bases numbered 15, after V lost 6 bases and J lost 6 bases. CDR3 size: 16 residues. CDR1 is SGHTA and CDR2 is FQGNSA in the germline V gene. Here the CDR3 DNA reads TGTGCCAGCAGTCCGGGGCAGGGGGCTCGGTTGGATGGCTACACCTTC. Its translation is CASSPGQGARLDGYTF.

About this clone itself: The same CDR3 arises from other DNA sequences in this sample as well. The CDR3 spells CSVRTGGGYGYTF. CDR3 sequence (DNA): TGCAGCGTTAGGACAGGGGGCGGCTATGGCTACACCTTC. The chain combines TRBV29-1 with TRBJ1-2, with 11 positions matching TRBD1. Germline CDR1 and CDR2: SQVTM and ANQGSEA. This CDR3 comprises 13 residues. With 5 bases clipped from V and 4 bases from J, the junction kept 3 bases outside the gene matches.

In DNA form, the CDR3 reads TGTGCCAGCAGTGAAAACAGGGATGGAACTGAAGCTTTCTTT. It is translated as CASSENRDGTEAFF. This chain links TRBV25-1 with TRBJ1-1, with D possibly being TRBD1 (6 bases). The V and J ends lost 2 bases and 5 bases respectively, with 12 bases between them. The CDR3 loop spans 14 amino acids. Germline V gives CDR1 MGHDK, CDR2 SYGVNS.

The V gene is TRBV29-1, the J gene TRBJ2-7, with 7 bases matching TRBD1. The J segment lost 6 bases and the V segment lost 6 bases, leaving 8 bases of the junction unmatched. The CDR3 is 12 amino acids. Germline CDR1 is SQVTM and CDR2 is ANQGSEA. The CDR3 sequence: CSVRQGTGEQYF. The CDR3 region has the DNA TGCAGCGTAAGACAGGGCACGGGCGAGCAGTACTTC.

The chain is built from TRBV28 and TRBJ1-2; 10 nucleotides agree with TRBD1. Germline assignment: CDR1 MDHEN and CDR2 SYDVKM. V shed 6 bases, J shed 5 bases, and the junction held 3 bases outside the gene matches. The CDR3 extends over 13 amino acids. In DNA, the CDR3 is TGTGCCAGCAGGCGGACAGGGGGTTATGGCTACACCTTC. Translation: CASRRTGGYGYTF.

The chain recombines TRBV7-9 with TRBJ1-5; D uncertain. The CDR3 runs to 12 residues. Between the trimmed V and J ends, which lost 3 bases and 2 bases, there was a span of 2 bases. Per the germline V gene, CDR1 is SEHNR and CDR2 is FQNEAQ (reference sequence). The CDR3 here is CASSFGNQPQHF. CDR3 coding DNA: TGTGCCAGCAGCTTCGGCAATCAGCCCCAGCATTTT.

The rearrangement links TRBV6-6 to TRBJ2-5; 7 bases align to TRBD2. Trimming cost V 5 bases and J 1 base; bases outside gene matches: 7. Germline V gene data show CDR1 as MNHNY and CDR2 as SVGAGI (reference sequence). This CDR3 is built from 15 residues. CDR3 loop: CASSPSLAVQETQYF. The CDR3 DNA is TGTGCCAGCAGTCCCTCCCTAGCGGTCCAAGAGACCCAGTACTTC.

This sequence joins TRBV29-1 and TRBJ2-5; D is possibly TRBD1 (6 bases). V lost 7 bases and J lost 5, with 14 bases in between. This CDR3 is 12 amino acids long. Germline V gene sequence: CDR1 SQVTM, CDR2 ANQGSEA. Here the CDR3 DNA reads TGCAGCGCCGCATGGGGGCGGGAGACCCAGTACTTC. Translation: CSAAWGRETQYF.

The V and J genes are TRBV19 and TRBJ2-7, with 9 bases matching TRBD2. With 5 bases clipped from V and 1 base from J, the junction kept 12 bases outside the gene matches. This CDR3 comprises 17 residues. Per germline, CDR1 LNHDA and CDR2 SQIVND (reference sequence). The CDR3 region has the DNA TGTGCCAGTAGTCCACCTCTGCTAGCGGGGAGGTCCTACGAGCAGTACTTC. Translating gives CASSPPLLAGRSYEQYF.

The chain links TRBV7-9 to TRBJ2-7; 9 nucleotides line up with TRBD2. This CDR3 is built from 15 residues. Germline V gene data show CDR1 as SEHNR and CDR2 as FQNEAQ (reference sequence). Trimming took 5 bases from V and 7 from J; bases not matched to a gene: 12. In DNA form, the CDR3 reads TGTGCCAGCAGCCTGGTAGCGGGGGTCACGTCGGAGCAGTACTTC. The encoded protein is CASSLVAGVTSEQYF.

The chain has TRBV7-9 and TRBJ2-7; TRBD1 might be the D (6 bases). Trimming shortened V by 5 bases and J by 6 bases, and 14 bases separated the two germline ends. This CDR3 region has 13 residues. CDR1 SEHNR and CDR2 FQNEAQ come from the germline V gene (reference sequence). CDR3 nucleotides: TGTGCCAGCAGCCAATGGACAGTCAGCGAGCAGTACTTC. Translating it yields CASSQWTVSEQYF.

J is TRBJ2-7 and V is TRBV7-2; 13 bases match TRBD2. Trimming removed 0 bases from V and 6 bases from J; junction bases left unmatched: 5. Germline CDR1 reads SGHTA; CDR2 reads FQGNSA. CDR3 length: 16 amino acids. CDR3 DNA: TGTGCCAGCAGCTTAGCCCCACTAGCGGGAGGGGCCGAGCAGTACTTC. Its protein is CASSLAPLAGGAEQYF.

The V gene is TRBV19, the J gene TRBJ2-7; TRBD1 aligns across 11 bases. In germline, CDR1 is LNHDA, CDR2 SQIVND (reference sequence). The CDR3 runs 14 residues. After removal of 4 bases from V and 3 bases from J, the junction contained 2 bases not matched to a gene. CDR3 in DNA: TGTGCCAGTAGTACTGGGACAGGGGGCTACGAGCAGTACTTC. Its protein is CASSTGTGGYEQYF.

DNA for the CDR3: TGTGCCACCAGCGGATACAGCTGGGACAGGGGAGACACAGATACGCAGTATTTT. Translating it yields CATSGYSWDRGDTDTQYF. The chain uses TRBV15 and TRBJ2-3, with 10 bases lining up with TRBD1. The CDR3 has 18 residues. The junction had 13 bases not matched to a gene; V was cut back by 5 bases and J by 2 bases. Germline V gene sequence: CDR1 LNHNV, CDR2 YYDKDF (reference sequence). The whole variable domain, filled in from reference TRBV15 and TRBJ2-3, reads DAMVIQNPRYQVTQFGKPVTLSCSQTLNHNVMYWYQQKSSQAPKLLFHYYDKDFNNEADTPDNFQSRRPNTSFCFLDIRSPGLGDTAMYLCATSGYSWDRGDTDTQYFGPGTRLTVL.

V and J are TRBV18 and TRBJ1-4; no clear D. CDR1 is KGHSH and CDR2 is LQKENI in the germline V gene. The CDR3 is 13 residues long. Deletions cut 6 bases from V and 7 bases from J, with 12 bases between. The CDR3 bases are TGTGCCAGCTCTCGAGGTGTTTCTGAAAAACTGTTTTTT. Translated, it gives CASSRGVSEKLFF.

V is TRBV7-9 and J is TRBJ2-1; a weak D match, TRBD2 (6 bases). The CDR3 extends over 16 amino acids. With 4 bases removed from V and 2 bases from J, the gap between germline ends came to 15 bases. The germline V gene encodes CDR1 SEHNR and CDR2 FQNEAQ (reference sequence). CDR3 bases: TGTGCCAGCAGCTCACCGCGAGGGAGGACCTACAATGAGCAGTTCTTC. Translated: CASSSPRGRTYNEQFF.

The chain is built from TRBV9 and TRBJ1-1, with 7 bases lining up with TRBD1. Germline V gene sequence: CDR1 SGDLS, CDR2 YYNGEE. V was pared by 4 bases and J by 2 bases, with 8 bases of the junction left unmatched. This CDR3 comprises 15 residues. This CDR3 reads CASSQGTAFNTEAFF. The CDR3 nucleotides read TGTGCCAGCAGCCAAGGGACAGCTTTTAACACTGAAGCTTTCTTT.

This clone was observed a single time. The V call is TRBV6-6, the J call TRBJ2-5, with TRBD1 as a possible D gene (6 bases). The CDR3 has 12 amino acids. Germline assignment: CDR1 MNHNY and CDR2 SVGAGI (reference sequence). Trimming took off 5 bases at V and 6 bases at J, with 10 bases between the two ends. CDR3 sequence reads: CASSLGGQTQYF. The CDR3 nucleotides read TGTGCCAGCAGTCTAGGGGGTCAGACCCAGTACTTC.

CDR3 nucleotide sequence: TGTGCCAGCACCCTGGGCCTGGAGAACACTGAAGCTTTCTTT. Translating gives CASTLGLENTEAFF. The chain has TRBV18 and TRBJ1-1; D not resolved. Germline V gene sequence: CDR1 KGHSH, CDR2 LQKENI. Trimming left V 8 bases short and J 1 base short, with 14 bases between. CDR3 size: 14 residues.

This chain joins TRBV7-2 and TRBJ1-1; TRBD1 agrees at 10 bases. Germline lookup yields CDR1 SGHTA and CDR2 FQGNSA. The CDR3 sequence is 15 residues long. The trim removed 3 bases at V and 6 bases at J, leaving 7 bases unmatched. DNA of the CDR3: TGTGCCAGCAGCTTCGGACCGGGACAGGGGCCTGAAGCTTTCTTT. Protein product: CASSFGPGQGPEAFF. The variable domain in full, completed from reference TRBV7-2 and TRBJ1-1, reads GAGVSQSPSNKVTEKGKDVELRCDPISGHTALYWYRQSLGQGLEFLIYFQGNSAPDKSGLPSDRFSAERTGGSVSTLTIQRTQQEDSAVYLCASSFGPGQGPEAFFGQGTRLTVV.

This clone was recorded once. This chain uses TRBV28 with TRBJ1-4; D uncertain. The CDR3 sequence is 13 residues long. Germline V CDR1 and CDR2: MDHEN, SYDVKM. Trimming cost V 2 bases and J 4 bases, with 5 bases left between them. CDR3 sequence reads: CASSLSFNEKLFF. As DNA, the CDR3 is TGTGCCAGCAGTTTAAGCTTTAATGAAAAACTGTTTTTT.

This clone was seen a single time. The chain couples TRBV5-6 to TRBJ2-7; 11 nucleotides agree with TRBD2. The CDR3 loop spans 16 amino acids. Germline V gives CDR1 SGHDT, CDR2 YYEEEE. Germline trimming cut 4 bases from V and 3 bases from J; bases unmatched to any gene: 9. CDR3 sequence (DNA): TGTGCCAGCAGCCTTCTAGCGGGAGGACCCTTCTACGAGCAGTACTTC. Residues: CASSLLAGGPFYEQYF.

The chain has TRBV9 and TRBJ2-7; 7 bases are a match to TRBD1. J was trimmed by 5 bases and V by 0 bases; bases with no gene match: 11. Germline lookup yields CDR1 SGDLS and CDR2 YYNGEE. CDR3 length equals 16 residues. CDR3 region: CASSVARQGNQDEQYF. CDR3 nucleotide sequence: TGTGCCAGCAGCGTAGCAAGACAGGGAAATCAGGACGAGCAGTACTTC.

This sequence joins TRBV5-1 and TRBJ2-2; TRBD2 aligns across 14 bases. Per the germline V gene, CDR1 is SGHRS and CDR2 is YFSETQ. This CDR3 is built from 19 residues. With V trimmed by 3 bases and J by 4 bases, 11 bases remained unmatched. CDR3 DNA sequence: TGCGCCAGCAGCTCACTGACTAGCGGGAGGGCCGCGGGCACCGGGGAGCTGTTTTTT. Encoded protein: CASSSLTSGRAAGTGELFF.

The J gene is TRBJ2-4, the V gene TRBV5-1; weak D call: TRBD1 (5 bases). Germline V lookup: CDR1 SGHRS, CDR2 YFSETQ. Trimming took off 0 bases at V and 1 base at J, with 11 bases between the two ends. CDR3 length equals 16 residues. The CDR3 nucleotides are TGCGCCAGCAGCTTGGGGGAAGGGGCGGCCAAAAACATTCAGTACTTC. Residues: CASSLGEGAAKNIQYF.

This chain joins TRBV18 and TRBJ1-1; D is unresolved. Germline V gene sequence: CDR1 KGHSH, CDR2 LQKENI. Trimming took 9 bases from V and 1 from J, leaving 12 bases between them. The CDR3 length is 13 residues. CDR3 in DNA: TGTGCCAGTTCAACCGGGTCGAACACTGAAGCTTTCTTT. Residues: CASSTGSNTEAFF.

J is TRBJ2-1 and V is TRBV5-1; TRBD2 agrees at 12 bases. Germline lookup yields CDR1 SGHRS and CDR2 YFSETQ. V lost 0 bases and J lost 5; bases outside the gene matches: 0. This CDR3 comprises 15 residues. Here the CDR3 DNA reads TGCGCCAGCAGCTTGGGGACTAGCGGGAACAATGAGCAGTTCTTC. This gives the protein CASSLGTSGNNEQFF.

V is TRBV15 and J is TRBJ2-2, with 8 positions matching TRBD2. The V gene end was trimmed by 9 bases and the J gene end by 2 bases; junction bases not matched to a gene: 17. Looked up from germline, CDR1 is LNHNV and CDR2 is YYDKDF (reference sequence). The CDR3 spans 18 residues. CDR3 nucleotide sequence: TGTGCCACACGCGACGGGGTAGGGGGACTAGTAAACACCGGGGAGCTGTTTTTT. It is translated as CATRDGVGGLVNTGELFF.

The rearrangement joins TRBV5-4 to TRBJ2-3; 9 bases agree with TRBD2. Germline V gives CDR1 SGHNT, CDR2 YYREEE (reference sequence). The CDR3 consists of 14 residues. Losses at the gene ends were 3 bases for V and 4 bases for J; bases not matched to a gene: 3. CDR3 DNA: TGTGCCAGCAGCTCTAGCGGGACGGCAGATACGCAGTATTTT. Its protein product is CASSSSGTADTQYF.